This T cell receptor beta chain was sequenced for a study of blood T cells in healthy people across ages. On the study more broadly: About one barcoded TCR beta cDNA was captured per two T cells.

Then a second PCR, running roughly 7 to 11 cycles, was carried out with a sample-barcoded 5' primer and a J-beta primer mix. Each cDNA molecule carried a tag from a template-switch adaptor that contained 12 random nucleotides. MiXCR, applied by TCRdb to the 5' RACE reads, yields one record per CDR3 protein. Counted here are 850,000 or so distinct CDR3 sequences, about 28% occurring once; the ten biggest clones make up 15% to 20%. Study results and caveats: Donor CMV infection status was unknown, possibly confounding age-related changes in expanded clonotypes.

The CDR3 covers 15 residues. Germline lookup yields CDR1 ENHRY and CDR2 SYGVKD. Trimming took off 0 bases at V and 2 bases at J, with 9 bases between the two ends. This clonotype was counted many times. Its antigen remains unknown. Source material: blood. The sequence was obtained from a woman older than 75 in good health. The chain couples TRBV10-3 to TRBJ2-3; D tentatively fits TRBD1 or TRBD2 (5 bases each). The CDR3 nucleotides read TGTGCCATCAGTGAGTCGTGGGGGAACACAGATACGCAGTATTTT. The encoded protein is CAISESWGNTDTQYF.